The 6 T cell receptor beta chains listed next were all sequenced from one sample in a study of cytomegalovirus exposure and HLA in healthy donors. It was with 60 Vbeta and 13 Jbeta primers that the PCR ran. Generated by immunoSEQ multiplex PCR, the TCRdb table keeps only in-frame clones and is missing some. The data hold some 200,000 clones, with over 70% observed a single time. Sequenced input: PBMCs. The receptors here all came from a woman aged 55 to 70 in good health and CMV-seropositive.

The rearrangement links TRBV9 to TRBJ1-2, with D hard to call. Germline assignment: CDR1 SGDLS and CDR2 YYNGEE. Trimming took 0 bases from V and 4 from J, leaving 10 bases between them. CDR3 size: 14 residues. The CDR3 sequence: CASSVAGEGYGYTF. CDR3 bases: TGTGCCAGCAGCGTAGCTGGGGAGGGCTATGGCTACACCTTC. The complete variable domain, with remaining parts taken from reference TRBV9 and TRBJ1-2, reads DSGVTQTPKHLITATGQRVTLRCSPRSGDLSVYWYQQSLDQGLQFLIQYYNGEERAKGNILERFSAQQFPDLHSELNLSSLELGDSALYFCASSVAGEGYGYTFGSGTRLTVV.

Of note for this clone: The same CDR3 arises from other DNA sequences in this sample as well. The chain employs TRBV18 and TRBJ2-5; TRBD1 agrees at 7 bases. The CDR3 runs to 14 residues. The germline gives CDR1 KGHSH, CDR2 LQKENI. With 3 bases clipped from V and 1 base from J, the junction kept 2 bases outside the gene matches. The CDR3 here is CASSPRGSQETQYF. The CDR3 DNA is TGTGCCAGCTCACCCAGGGGGTCCCAAGAGACCCAGTACTTC. The full variable domain, its missing parts supplied by reference TRBV18 and TRBJ2-5, is NAGVMQNPRHLVRRRGQEARLRCSPMKGHSHVYWYRQLPEEGLKFMVYLQKENIIDESGMPKERFSAEFPKEGPSILRIQQVVRGDSAAYFCASSPRGSQETQYFGPGTRLLVL.

The chain links TRBV5-1 to TRBJ2-1; 7 nucleotides match TRBD2. This CDR3 is built from 17 residues. The trim removed 0 bases at V and 3 bases at J, leaving 9 bases unmatched. Germline lookup yields CDR1 SGHRS and CDR2 YFSETQ. CDR3 nucleotide sequence: TGCGCCAGCAGCTTGGATGGGGGAGGGCCCTTCTACAATGAGCAGTTCTTC. Translation gives CASSLDGGGPFYNEQFF. The whole variable domain, remainder taken from reference TRBV5-1 and TRBJ2-1, is KAGVTQTPRYLIKTRGQQVTLSCSPISGHRSVSWYQQTPGQGLQFLFEYFSETQRNKGNFPGRFSGRQFSNSRSEMNVSTLELGDSALYLCASSLDGGGPFYNEQFFGPGTRLTVL.

This chain connects TRBV19 to TRBJ1-2, with a tentative D call TRBD1 (5 bases). There are 12 residues in the CDR3. Germline CDR1 and CDR2: LNHDA and SQIVND (reference sequence). The CDR3 loop is CVSSGLNYGYTF. The DNA for the CDR3 is TGTGTCAGCTCAGGGCTAAACTATGGCTACACCTTC.

This clone was seen once. The V gene is TRBV19, the J gene TRBJ2-7; 10 nucleotides match TRBD1. This CDR3 region has 15 residues. The V and J ends lost 3 bases and 1 base, in that order; junction bases with no gene match: 3. Germline CDR1 and CDR2: LNHDA and SQIVND (reference sequence). The CDR3 protein is CASSIQGQGSYEQYF. The CDR3 bases are TGTGCCAGTAGTATCCAGGGACAGGGGTCCTACGAGCAGTACTTC.

The chain couples TRBV5-8 to TRBJ1-5, with TRBD1 matching 11 bases. Germline V gives CDR1 SGHTS, CDR2 YDEGEE. The CDR3 has 17 residues. J gave up 0 bases and V 4 bases, and 6 bases lay outside the gene matches. This CDR3 reads CASSVGQGAYSNQPQHF. In nucleotides, the CDR3 is TGTGCCAGCAGCGTAGGACAGGGGGCTTATAGCAATCAGCCCCAGCATTTT.